This record covers a single TCR beta chain. Its antigen is currently not known. This specimen comes from a study of CXCR3-negative and CXCR3-positive naive CD8 T cells (dated by TCRdb to between 2018 and 2021). Study-level background: In total, around 150 million TRB reads were obtained, or roughly 1.5 +/- 0.3 million reads per library. The diversity and physicochemical repertoire analyses included some 11 donors pooled from two independent experiments. TRBV-TRBJ cluster analysis included naive subsets from roughly 5 donors and memory cells from 3 donors.

On the study overall, not on this receptor specifically: Similar TRBV-TRBJ usage was shown by naive CXCR3-negative and CXCR3-positive cells from the same donor, whereas distinct patterns were shown by memory cells. Because surface CD5, which is linked to self-reactivity in mice, was comparable between the naive subsets, TCR interaction strength was also inferred from the physicochemical properties of TRB CDR3s. Comparably high repertoire diversity was found in both naive subsets, whereas much lower repertoire diversity was found in memory CD8+ T cells. Because CXCR3 expression was partially decreased after cryopreservation, freshly isolated PBMCs were used for most assays.

TCRdb lists the instrument as NextSeq 550. The Human TCR Profiling Kit (MiLaboratory) was used to prepare UMI-labeled 5' RACE TRB cDNA libraries. cDNA synthesis used the entire amount of extracted RNA, and PCR amplification then used the entire amount of cDNA produced. Libraries were prepared in parallel using an identical number of PCR cycles. The study's own analysis went as follows. With a requirement of at least two reads per UMI, MIGEC and MiXCR extracted about 50,000 +/- 10,000 unique UMI-labeled TRB cDNA molecules per library. An average of around 40,000 +/- 10,000 functional in-frame TRB CDR3 nucleotide clonotypes without stop codons was found per library. After downsampling to 5000 UMI-labeled TRB molecules per sample, diversity metrics such as normalized Shannon-Wiener and Chao1 were calculated in VDJtools. VDJtools computed clonotype-size-weighted physicochemical properties of the central five CDR3 residues: interaction energy, strength, volume and Kidera factor 4. TCRdb reprocessed the reads and assigns one entry to each CDR3 protein sequence, leaving out DNA. The authors' filters were not applied to this entry. This sample's table has entries for under 45,000 distinct CDR3 sequences. The ten top clones hold about 15% of the sample.

CDR1 SGHAT and CDR2 FQNNGV are derived from the germline V gene. Including the terminal cysteine and phenylalanine, the CDR3 comprises 15 residues. No DNA is given. For each CD8+ T cell subset, flow sorting was done in triplicate, and 250,000 to 300,000 cells per subset went directly into RLT lysis buffer. Standard density gradient centrifugation was used to isolate peripheral blood mononuclear cells from buffy coats. Total RNA was extracted from sorted cells with an RNeasy Mini Kit. The sequencing sample was made of memory CD8+ T cells from blood. The cell subset or site label of this sample denotes: conventional CD8+ memory T cells (TMEM), sorted as controls. The receptor comes from a human donor in good health. Some clones in this sample may be carry-over from other donors' samples. The chain employs TRBV11-2 and TRBJ2-7; TCRdb selects TRBD2, and the lack of DNA leaves this call unchecked. This receptor has the CDR3 CASSLPGPSSYEQYF. The full variable domain, completed from the reference TRBV11-2 and TRBJ2-7 proteins outside the CDR3, reads EAGVAQSPRYKIIEKRQSVAFWCNPISGHATLYWYQQILGQGPKLLIQFQNNGVVDDSQLPKDRFSAERLKGVDSTLKIQPAKLEDSAVYLCASSLPGPSSYEQYFGPGTRLTVT.